The 28 T cell receptor beta chains reported below all come from one sample, sequenced in a study of identifying expanded T cells in peripheral blood. Profiled with immunoSEQ multiplex PCR; TCRdb holds only in-frame clones, not every one. The top ten hold about a sixth of the sample, which has about 100,000 clones, around nine tenths seen once. Sequenced material: blood. Receptor source: a person aged 18-70 years in good health.

The V gene is TRBV7-2, the J gene TRBJ1-2; D unclear. The V gene lost 2 bases and the J gene lost 2 bases, with 6 bases spanning the gap. In germline, CDR1 is SGHTA, CDR2 FQGNSA. The CDR3 length is 13 residues. In DNA, the CDR3 is TGTGCCAGCAGCTTAAGCAGCAACTATGGCTACACCTTC. Translated: CASSLSSNYGYTF.

This clone has a single count. This chain uses TRBV27 with TRBJ2-2, with 13 nucleotides matching TRBD2. Germline V gene sequence: CDR1 MNHEY, CDR2 SMNVEV (reference sequence). V lost 3 bases and J lost 4; bases outside the gene matches: 8. There are 18 residues in the CDR3. Here the CDR3 reads CASSFGTSGGAATGELFF. The CDR3 DNA is TGTGCCAGCAGTTTTGGTACTAGCGGGGGGGCAGCCACCGGGGAGCTGTTTTTT.

The chain employs TRBV18 and TRBJ2-7; D might be TRBD1 (5 bases). From germline, CDR1 is KGHSH and CDR2 LQKENI. The CDR3 is made up of 12 amino acids. Trimming pared 3 bases from V and 3 bases from J, leaving 6 bases between. The CDR3 DNA reads TGTGCCAGCTCACCGACAGACTACGAGCAGTACTTC. This codes for CASSPTDYEQYF.

V usage is TRBV18 and J usage is TRBJ2-1, with 8 bases matching TRBD1. V lost 9 bases, J lost 8 bases, and 21 bases stayed unmatched. This CDR3 is 17 amino acids long. Germline V gene lookup returns CDR1 KGHSH and CDR2 LQKENI. The CDR3 nucleotides read TGTGCCAGTAACCTCAACACCCCAGGGGGCGATGGGGATGAGCAGTTCTTC. Residues: CASNLNTPGGDGDEQFF.

The rearrangement joins TRBV2 to TRBJ1-4, with D perhaps TRBD1 (5 bases). The CDR3 length is 12 residues. Germline V gives CDR1 SNHLY, CDR2 FYNNEI. With 5 bases removed from V and 8 bases from J, the gap between germline ends came to 9 bases. As DNA, the CDR3 is TGTGCCAGCAGTTGGGACGCCGAAAAACTGTTTTTT. This encodes CASSWDAEKLFF.

The chain employs TRBV5-1 and TRBJ2-3; D is uncertain. Germline V lookup: CDR1 SGHRS, CDR2 YFSETQ. V was clipped by 0 bases and J by 2 bases, with 10 bases between them. The CDR3 runs to 15 residues. The CDR3 DNA follows: TGCGCCAGCAGCTTGGCGCCGGAGTACACAGATACGCAGTATTTT. Translation gives CASSLAPEYTDTQYF.

The chain combines TRBV7-8 with TRBJ1-2; D not certain. Trimming took 3 bases from V and 0 from J, leaving 17 bases between them. The CDR3 extends over 17 amino acids. Germline lookup yields CDR1 SGHVS and CDR2 FQNEAQ. CDR3 in DNA: TGTGCCAGCAGCTTCGGGTACAGTAGACGATCTAACTATGGCTACACCTTC. Its translation is CASSFGYSRRSNYGYTF.

A single count supports this clone. The V call is TRBV19, the J call TRBJ2-7; D ambiguous. This CDR3 region has 13 residues. Germline V gene lookup returns CDR1 LNHDA and CDR2 SQIVND (reference sequence). The V and J ends lost 6 bases and 6 bases respectively, with 15 bases between them. The CDR3 region is CASSSPRRSEQYF. CDR3 nucleotide sequence: TGTGCCAGTAGCAGTCCTAGGCGGAGCGAGCAGTACTTC.

This clone was observed once. The rearrangement joins TRBV2 to TRBJ2-5, with D unresolved. CDR1 and CDR2 from the germline V gene are SNHLY and FYNNEI. The V end was cut by 1 base, the J end by 5 bases, with 11 bases between. The CDR3 runs to 14 residues. CDR3 coding DNA: TGTGCCAGCAGTGAAGACTCTCCCGGGGAGACCCAGTACTTC. Amino acid sequence: CASSEDSPGETQYF.

CDR3 bases: TGCGCCAGCAGCCAAGATAGAGGGGTGCCGGTGGGCTACACCTTC. The encoded protein is CASSQDRGVPVGYTF. This chain joins TRBV4-3 and TRBJ1-2; D might be TRBD1 (5 bases). The CDR3 is 15 residues long. V dropped 0 bases and J dropped 8 bases, with 16 bases sitting between them. Per the germline V gene, CDR1 is LGHNA and CDR2 is YSLEER.

The genes are TRBV6-5 and TRBJ1-3; TRBD1 matches at 7 bases. After removal of 5 bases from V and 2 bases from J, the junction contained 6 bases not matched to a gene. CDR1 MNHEY and CDR2 SVGAGI come from the germline V gene. The CDR3 spans 15 residues. CDR3 DNA: TGTGCCAGCAGTCCCAATGACAGGGCTGGAAACACCATATATTTT. Translating gives CASSPNDRAGNTIYF.

The CDR3 is CASSPGGGVGAFF. The CDR3 nucleotides are TGTGCCAGTAGCCCAGGGGGCGGCGTGGGAGCTTTCTTT. The chain carries TRBV19 and TRBJ1-1, with 8 bases aligning to TRBD1. The CDR3 loop spans 13 amino acids. Germline lookup yields CDR1 LNHDA and CDR2 SQIVND (reference sequence). V lost 6 bases and J lost 10; bases outside the gene matches: 10.

CDR3 amino acids: CASSDPPSENTEAFF. The CDR3, as DNA: TGTGCCAGCAGCGACCCACCCTCAGAGAACACTGAAGCTTTCTTT. The chain carries TRBV27 and TRBJ1-1; D call uncertain. The germline V gene encodes CDR1 MNHEY and CDR2 SMNVEV (reference sequence). The CDR3 covers 15 residues. The V end lost 6 bases, the J end lost 1 base, and 15 bases lay between the germline ends.

This CDR3 is CASSSPVGADITDTQYF. The CDR3 DNA reads TGTGCCAGCAGCTCCCCAGTCGGAGCGGACATCACAGATACGCAGTATTTT. The chain carries TRBV7-2 and TRBJ2-3; D is perhaps TRBD1 or TRBD2 (5 bases each). There are 17 residues in the CDR3. Trimming removed 4 bases at V and 2 bases at J, with 19 bases between. Germline loops: CDR1 SGHTA, CDR2 FQGNSA.

This clone was seen a handful of times. The chain links TRBV19 to TRBJ1-5; TRBD1 aligns across 7 bases. Germline V gene lookup returns CDR1 LNHDA and CDR2 SQIVND (reference sequence). The length of the CDR3 is 16 residues. After removal of 5 bases from V and 2 bases from J, the junction contained 9 bases not matched to a gene. The DNA of the CDR3 is TGTGCCAGTAGTCCCGGGACAGCCAGGGGCAATCAGCCCCAGCATTTT. Its protein is CASSPGTARGNQPQHF.

The chain links TRBV6-1 to TRBJ1-2; no firm D call. There are 13 residues in the CDR3. Germline V CDR1 and CDR2: MNHNS, SASEGT. V was pared by 2 bases and J by 4 bases, with 8 bases between. CDR3 sequence: CASSEKPIYGYTF. CDR3 DNA sequence: TGTGCCAGCAGTGAAAAACCTATCTATGGCTACACCTTC.

The chain has TRBV18 and TRBJ2-7; 9 positions agree with TRBD1. The CDR3 spans 14 residues. The germline CDR1 and CDR2 sequences are KGHSH and LQKENI. Trimming removed 4 bases from V and 6 bases from J; junction bases left unmatched: 7. In DNA, the CDR3 is TGTGCCAGCTCACACGGGGACAGGGTTGGCGAGCAGTACTTC. Translation: CASSHGDRVGEQYF.

A few counts support this clone. This sequence joins TRBV6-5 and TRBJ1-2; D is ambiguous. The CDR3 spans 12 residues. Per the germline V gene, CDR1 is MNHEY and CDR2 is SVGAGI. V lost 8 bases and J lost 6, with 13 bases in between. The CDR3 DNA follows: TGTGCCAGCCGAATTCCTGGGGATGGCTACACCTTC. It translates to CASRIPGDGYTF.

The chain employs TRBV19 and TRBJ2-2, with 8 bases identical to TRBD2. Looked up from germline, CDR1 is LNHDA and CDR2 is SQIVND (reference sequence). V dropped 5 bases and J dropped 7; count of bases not matched to a gene: 9. The CDR3 covers 15 residues. The CDR3 DNA sequence: TGTGCCAGTAGTGTGGGGGGACTAGTCGGCGGGGAGCTGTTTTTT. Protein: CASSVGGLVGGELFF.

This rearrangement joins TRBV4-3 to TRBJ1-5; D is unresolved. Germline CDR1 and CDR2: LGHNA and YSLEER. This CDR3 has 18 residues. The V gene lost 0 bases and the J gene lost 3 bases, with 18 bases spanning the gap. CDR3 nucleotide sequence: TGCGCCAGCAGCCAAGATCCAGTCTCTGGGCTTTTCAATCAGCCCCAGCATTTT. The encoded protein is CASSQDPVSGLFNQPQHF.

This clone was counted between two and nine times. V and J are TRBV10-2 and TRBJ2-2; 9 bases fit TRBD1. The CDR3 totals 16 residues. V shed 5 bases and J 8 bases; nucleotides not matched to a gene: 12. CDR1 WSHSY and CDR2 SAAADI come from the germline V gene. The CDR3 DNA reads as TGCGCCAGCAGTCCCGGACAGGGGAATCACCGTGGGGAGCTGTTTTTT. Encoded protein: CASSPGQGNHRGELFF.

The CDR3 nucleotides read TGCGCCAGCAGCACCGAGGACAGGGCGAACACTGAAGCTTTCTTT. This translates into CASSTEDRANTEAFF. The J gene is TRBJ1-1, the V gene TRBV5-1, with TRBD1 matching 8 bases. Germline assignment: CDR1 SGHRS and CDR2 YFSETQ. This CDR3 contains 15 residues. The V segment lost 4 bases and the J segment 1 base; nucleotides outside the gene matches: 6.

This clone was counted a few times. The chain combines TRBV6-5 with TRBJ1-2, with 11 bases fitting TRBD1. This CDR3 region has 16 residues. Germline V gene data show CDR1 as MNHEY and CDR2 as SVGAGI. The ends lost 0 bases at V and 4 bases at J; junction bases unmatched: 4. The CDR3 spells CASSYSRTGGGYGYTF. The CDR3 DNA reads TGTGCCAGCAGTTACTCCAGGACAGGGGGCGGCTATGGCTACACCTTC.

The chain has TRBV27 and TRBJ1-1; 7 bases map to TRBD1. Losses at the gene ends were 4 bases for V and 8 bases for J; bases not matched to a gene: 4. Germline CDR1 is MNHEY and CDR2 is SMNVEV (reference sequence). There are 12 residues in the CDR3. CDR3 region: CASSSQGREAFF. The DNA for the CDR3 is TGTGCCAGCAGTTCACAGGGGCGCGAAGCTTTCTTT.

The gene calls are TRBV5-1 and TRBJ2-3; 9 bases are a match to TRBD2. Germline assignment: CDR1 SGHRS and CDR2 YFSETQ. The CDR3 runs to 17 residues. V lost 3 bases to trimming and J lost 2 bases; unmatched junction nucleotides: 10. The CDR3 sequence is CASSSPDERGATDTQYF. Written as DNA, the CDR3 is TGCGCCAGCAGCTCCCCGGATGAGCGGGGGGCCACAGATACGCAGTATTTT.

The rearrangement uses TRBV7-9 and TRBJ2-5; a weak D match, TRBD2 (7 bases). There are 15 residues in the CDR3. Trimming left V 6 bases short and J 2 bases short, with 16 bases between. Per germline, CDR1 SEHNR and CDR2 FQNEAQ (reference sequence). The CDR3 DNA sequence: TGTGCCAGCAGTGGAGCGGGACAACGGCAAGAGACCCAGTACTTC. Protein: CASSGAGQRQETQYF.

This chain links TRBV6-5 with TRBJ1-1; D is ambiguous. CDR3 length: 13 residues. V lost 4 bases to trimming and J lost 5 bases, with 11 bases between them. Germline V lookup: CDR1 MNHEY, CDR2 SVGAGI. In DNA form, the CDR3 reads TGTGCCAGCAGTTCTAGGGCTTGGACTGAAGCTTTCTTT. It codes for CASSSRAWTEAFF.

The CDR3, as DNA: TGCGCCAGCAGCCACCTCCCGGGAGGTCAGCCCCAGCATTTT. Translating it yields CASSHLPGGQPQHF. The J gene is TRBJ1-5, the V gene TRBV4-1; D gene uncertain. Deletions cut 3 bases from V and 6 bases from J, with 12 bases between. Germline V gives CDR1 MGHRA, CDR2 YSYEKL. This CDR3 is built from 14 residues.